Reported below is one TCR beta chain. The record originates from a study of blood T cell repertoires in COVID-19. Trimming took 6 bases from V and 6 from J, leaving 10 bases between them. Germline V CDR1 and CDR2: SNHLY, FYNNEI. The CDR3 extends over 12 amino acids. Assay: immunoSEQ multiplex PCR; the TCRdb copy retains only in-frame clones and omits some. The repertoire includes roughly 140,000 clones, around 83% of them detected once, and about 6.8% sits in the top ten. The sequence was obtained from a woman aged 45 to 65 in a cohort sampled during active or convalescent COVID-19. V usage is TRBV2 and J usage is TRBJ2-3, with D possibly being TRBD2 (6 bases). Sequences were obtained from peripheral blood. This chain's CDR3 is CASRPGLDTQYF. The CDR3 nucleotides read TGTGCCAGCAGACCGGGACTTGATACGCAGTATTTT. Together with reference TRBV2 and TRBJ2-3, the CDR3 gives the full variable domain: EPEVTQTPSHQVTQMGQEVILRCVPISNHLYFYWYRQILGQKVEFLVSFYNNEISEKSEIFDDQFSVERPDGSNFTLKIRSTKLEDSAMYFCASRPGLDTQYFGPGTRLTVL.